One sample yielded the 19 T cell receptor beta chains listed below, sequenced in a study of blood T cell repertoires in COVID-19. Assay used: immunoSEQ multiplex PCR; TCRdb lists only in-frame clones, some missing. The sample holds 310,000 or so clones, roughly nine tenths seen once. Sequences were obtained from peripheral blood. Every receptor here comes from a woman aged 45 to 65 who had recovered from COVID-19.

This sequence joins TRBV10-3 and TRBJ2-1; TRBD2 agrees at 10 bases. With 0 bases clipped from V and 6 bases from J, the junction kept 2 bases outside the gene matches. CDR1 ENHRY and CDR2 SYGVKD come from the germline V gene. The CDR3 has 15 residues. CDR3 nucleotides: TGTGCCATCAGTGAGTCTAGCGGGGGGACCAATGAGCAGTTCTTC. Encoded protein: CAISESSGGTNEQFF.

This clone came up once. The gene calls are TRBV6-6 and TRBJ2-7; TRBD1 agrees at 8 bases. The V gene end was trimmed by 7 bases and the J gene end by 1 base; junction bases not matched to a gene: 6. Germline V gene sequence: CDR1 MNHNY, CDR2 SVGAGI (reference sequence). The CDR3 is 14 residues long. CDR3 residues: CASNRDRLSYEQYF. For the CDR3, the DNA is TGTGCCAGCAATAGGGACAGGTTATCCTACGAGCAGTACTTC.

The chain employs TRBV6-2 or TRBV6-3 and TRBJ1-6; D is possibly TRBD1 (5 bases). This CDR3 spans 16 amino acids. V was cut by 5 bases and J by 0 bases, with 11 bases left in between. From germline, CDR1 is MNHEY and CDR2 SVGEGT. CDR3 sequence (DNA): TGTGCCAGCAGTCGCAGACAGAGCTCCTATAATTCACCCCTCCACTTT. The encoded protein is CASSRRQSSYNSPLHF.

The chain couples TRBV3-1 (or the pseudogene TRBV3-2) to TRBJ1-5; 8 bases map to TRBD1. J gave up 2 bases and V 4 bases, and 4 bases lay outside the gene matches. CDR3 length: 15 residues. Germline lookup yields CDR1 LGHDT and CDR2 YNNKEL (reference sequence). The CDR3 reads CASSLTTGGNQPQHF. CDR3 nucleotide sequence: TGTGCCAGCAGCCTAACGACAGGGGGCAATCAGCCCCAGCATTTT.

This clone was counted once. The V call is TRBV19, the J call TRBJ1-1; the match to TRBD1 covers 7 bases. The CDR3 has 16 amino acids. The ends lost 10 bases at V and 1 base at J; junction bases unmatched: 15. Per the germline V gene, CDR1 is LNHDA and CDR2 is SQIVND (reference sequence). The CDR3 spells CATLHTPGQKNTEAFF. The CDR3 DNA is TGTGCCACCCTTCACACCCCGGGACAGAAGAACACTGAAGCTTTCTTT.

The J gene is TRBJ1-4, the V gene TRBV7-2; 10 positions match TRBD1. Per the germline V gene, CDR1 is SGHTA and CDR2 is FQGNSA. V was pared by 4 bases and J by 7 bases, with 9 bases of the junction left unmatched. This CDR3 has 16 amino acids. The CDR3 reads CASSSLRDRGSEKLFF. For the CDR3, the DNA is TGTGCCAGCAGCTCTCTCCGGGACAGGGGTAGTGAAAAACTGTTTTTT.

Remarks on this clone: The sample has other DNA sequences that encode this CDR3 too. The chain couples TRBV7-3 to TRBJ1-1; TRBD1 might be the D (6 bases). The CDR3 sequence is 14 residues long. Trimming shortened V by 3 bases and J by 1 base, and 9 bases separated the two germline ends. Germline CDR1 reads SGHTA; CDR2 reads FQGTGA. The CDR3 spells CASSLAGENTEAFF. CDR3 sequence (DNA): TGTGCCAGCAGCTTGGCAGGGGAGAACACTGAAGCTTTCTTT.

The rearrangement uses TRBV7-2 and TRBJ2-1, with D possibly matching TRBD2 (6 bases). The V gene lost 1 base and the J gene lost 6 bases, with 10 bases spanning the gap. The CDR3 extends over 14 amino acids. Germline CDR1 and CDR2: SGHTA and FQGNSA. The CDR3 DNA reads as TGTGCCAGCAGCTTAGAGGGACTCTTCAATGAGCAGTTCTTC. Residues: CASSLEGLFNEQFF.

J is TRBJ2-5 and V is TRBV5-1, with D possibly TRBD2 on 6 matching bases. The V gene's germline CDR1 is SGHRS and CDR2 YFSETQ. This CDR3 region has 15 residues. Trimming stripped 3 bases from V and 1 base from J, with 13 bases between. The CDR3: CASSSRGPRQETQYF. The CDR3 region has the DNA TGCGCCAGCAGCTCGCGGGGACCCCGCCAAGAGACCCAGTACTTC. Full variable domain (missing parts from reference TRBV5-1 and TRBJ2-5): KAGVTQTPRYLIKTRGQQVTLSCSPISGHRSVSWYQQTPGQGLQFLFEYFSETQRNKGNFPGRFSGRQFSNSRSEMNVSTLELGDSALYLCASSSRGPRQETQYFGPGTRLLVL.

This clone has only a few counts. This chain joins TRBV4-3 and TRBJ1-2; no definite D call. Germline lookup yields CDR1 LGHNA and CDR2 YSLEER. V gave up 1 base and J gave up 2 bases, with 11 bases separating them. The CDR3 runs 15 residues. The CDR3 DNA is TGCGCCAGCAGCCAAGGACCAGGAAACAACTATGGCTACACCTTC. Translating it yields CASSQGPGNNYGYTF.

There are a few counts of this clone. The chain recombines TRBV12-3 or TRBV12-4 with TRBJ1-1, with D perhaps TRBD1 (5 bases). The V gene lost 4 bases and the J gene lost 4 bases, with 10 bases spanning the gap. The CDR3 has 13 residues. This chain's CDR3 is CASSYIQGTEAFF. CDR3 DNA: TGTGCCAGCAGTTACATCCAGGGCACTGAAGCTTTCTTT.

The V call is TRBV6-5, the J call TRBJ1-2, with D uncertain. The V gene's germline CDR1 is MNHEY and CDR2 SVGAGI. The CDR3 extends over 13 amino acids. V was trimmed by 6 bases and J by 3 bases, leaving 11 bases between them. The chain's CDR3 is CASSLDEDYGYTF. CDR3 nucleotides: TGTGCCAGCAGCCTAGACGAGGACTATGGCTACACCTTC.

The chain is built from TRBV18 and TRBJ2-7; D is possibly TRBD2 (5 bases). The germline gives CDR1 KGHSH, CDR2 LQKENI. The CDR3 has 13 amino acids. V was pared by 4 bases and J by 3 bases, with 10 bases between. CDR3 coding DNA: TGTGCCAGCTCACAGGATCGGGGCTACGAGCAGTACTTC. Its translation is CASSQDRGYEQYF.

A word on this clone: The junction does not match germline at one end; this may be a read error. J is TRBJ2-7 and V is TRBV7-7; 7 nucleotides line up with TRBD1. Germline V CDR1 and CDR2: SSHAT, FNYEAQ (reference sequence). This CDR3 has 13 residues. The CDR3 sequence is CASSPNRGNEQYF. The CDR3 bases are TGTGCTAGCAGCCCAAACAGGGGCAACGAGCAGTACTTC. The variable domain in full, completed from reference TRBV7-7 and TRBJ2-7, reads GAGVSQSPRYKVTKRGQDVTLRCDPISSHATLYWYQQALGQGPEFLTYFNYEAQPDKSGLPSDRFSAERPEGSISTLTIQRTEQRDSAMYRCASSPNRGNEQYFGPGTRLTVT.

This chain links TRBV4-1 with TRBJ1-5, with TRBD1 identical over 8 bases. V was clipped by 1 base and J by 7 bases; unmatched bases: 12. Germline-derived CDR1 and CDR2 are MGHRA and YSYEKL. This CDR3 is 17 amino acids long. This chain's CDR3 is CASSQVSAGGTLQPQHF. The CDR3 coding sequence is TGCGCCAGCAGCCAAGTTTCGGCAGGGGGCACTTTGCAGCCCCAGCATTTT.

In nucleotides, the CDR3 is TGCGCCAGCAGCCAGGGGGCTATTTTTCACACTGAAGCTTTCTTT. It encodes CASSQGAIFHTEAFF. This chain connects TRBV4-1 to TRBJ1-1, with D possibly matching TRBD1 (6 bases). Germline CDR1 reads MGHRA; CDR2 reads YSYEKL. This CDR3 is built from 15 residues. The V gene lost 3 bases and the J gene lost 3 bases, with 14 bases spanning the gap.

The V call is TRBV7-9, the J call TRBJ2-1; 7 nucleotides agree with TRBD2. The germline V gene has CDR1 SEHNR and CDR2 FQNEAQ (reference sequence). The CDR3 runs to 16 residues. Trimming took 3 bases from V and 4 from J; bases not matched to a gene: 9. The CDR3 nucleotides are TGTGCCAGCAGCTTTTCTTTAGCGGGCCTATACAATGAGCAGTTCTTC. Its translation: CASSFSLAGLYNEQFF.

This chain joins TRBV9 and TRBJ2-7; the match to TRBD1 covers 12 bases. The CDR3 has 15 amino acids. Germline V gene data show CDR1 as SGDLS and CDR2 as YYNGEE. V lost 7 bases and J lost 5; bases outside the gene matches: 10. The chain's CDR3 is CASSLTGTGGHEQYF. The CDR3 bases are TGTGCCAGCTCCTTGACCGGGACAGGGGGCCACGAGCAGTACTTC.

The rearrangement uses TRBV28 and TRBJ2-4, with 8 bases matching TRBD2. This CDR3 is built from 16 residues. CDR1 is MDHEN, CDR2 SYDVKM, per germline. After removal of 3 bases from V and 1 base from J, the junction contained 5 bases not matched to a gene. CDR3 bases: TGTGCCAGCAGTTTGGCGGGGGGAGGCGCCAAAAACATTCAGTACTTC. It specifies CASSLAGGGAKNIQYF.